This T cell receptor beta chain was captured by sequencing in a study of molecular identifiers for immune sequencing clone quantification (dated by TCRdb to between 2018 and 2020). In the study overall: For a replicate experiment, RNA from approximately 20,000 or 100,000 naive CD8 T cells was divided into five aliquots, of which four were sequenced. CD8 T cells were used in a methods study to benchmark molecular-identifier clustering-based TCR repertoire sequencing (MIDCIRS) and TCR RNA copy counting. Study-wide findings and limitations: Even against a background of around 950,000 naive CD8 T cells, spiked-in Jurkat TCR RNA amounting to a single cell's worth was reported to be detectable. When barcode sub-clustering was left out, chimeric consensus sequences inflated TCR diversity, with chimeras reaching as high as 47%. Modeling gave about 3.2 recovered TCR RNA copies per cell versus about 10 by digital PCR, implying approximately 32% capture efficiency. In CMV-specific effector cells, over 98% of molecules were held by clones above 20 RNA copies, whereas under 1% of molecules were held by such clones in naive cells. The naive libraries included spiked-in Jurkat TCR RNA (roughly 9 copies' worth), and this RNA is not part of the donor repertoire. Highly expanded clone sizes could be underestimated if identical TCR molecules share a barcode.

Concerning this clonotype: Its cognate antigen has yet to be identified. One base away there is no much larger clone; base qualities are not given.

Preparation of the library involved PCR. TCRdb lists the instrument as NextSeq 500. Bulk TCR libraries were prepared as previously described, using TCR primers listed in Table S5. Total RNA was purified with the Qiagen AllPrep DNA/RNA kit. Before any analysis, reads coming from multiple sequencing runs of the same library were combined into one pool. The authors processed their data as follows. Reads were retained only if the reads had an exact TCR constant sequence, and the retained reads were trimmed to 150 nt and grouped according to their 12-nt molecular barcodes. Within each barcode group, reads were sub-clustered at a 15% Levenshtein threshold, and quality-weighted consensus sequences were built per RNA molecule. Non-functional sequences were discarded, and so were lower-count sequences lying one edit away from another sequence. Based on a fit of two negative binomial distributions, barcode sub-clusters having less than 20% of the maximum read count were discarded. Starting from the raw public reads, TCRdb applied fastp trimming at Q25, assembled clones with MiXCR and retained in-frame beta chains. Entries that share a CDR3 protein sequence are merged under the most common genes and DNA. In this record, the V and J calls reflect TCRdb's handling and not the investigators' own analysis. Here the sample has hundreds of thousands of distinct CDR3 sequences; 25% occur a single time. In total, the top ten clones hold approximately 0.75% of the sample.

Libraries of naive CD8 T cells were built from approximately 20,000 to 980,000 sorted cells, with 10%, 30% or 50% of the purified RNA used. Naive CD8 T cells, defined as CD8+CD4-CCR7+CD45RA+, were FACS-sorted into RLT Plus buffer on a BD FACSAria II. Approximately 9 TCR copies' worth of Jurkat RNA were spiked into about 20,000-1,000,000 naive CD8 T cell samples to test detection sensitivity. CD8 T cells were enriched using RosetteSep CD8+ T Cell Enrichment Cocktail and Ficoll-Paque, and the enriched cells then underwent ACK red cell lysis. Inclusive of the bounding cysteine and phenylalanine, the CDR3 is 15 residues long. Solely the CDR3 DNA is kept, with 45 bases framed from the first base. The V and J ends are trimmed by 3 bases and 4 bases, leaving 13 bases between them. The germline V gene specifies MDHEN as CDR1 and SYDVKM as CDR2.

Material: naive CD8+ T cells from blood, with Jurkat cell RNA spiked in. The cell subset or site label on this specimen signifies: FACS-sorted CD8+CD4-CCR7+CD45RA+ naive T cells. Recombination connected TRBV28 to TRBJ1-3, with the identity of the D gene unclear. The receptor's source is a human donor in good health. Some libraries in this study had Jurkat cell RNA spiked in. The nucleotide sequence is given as TGTGCCAGCAGTTTCCCCCTGACTGTCGGAAACACCATATATTTT. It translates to CASSFPLTVGNTIYF.